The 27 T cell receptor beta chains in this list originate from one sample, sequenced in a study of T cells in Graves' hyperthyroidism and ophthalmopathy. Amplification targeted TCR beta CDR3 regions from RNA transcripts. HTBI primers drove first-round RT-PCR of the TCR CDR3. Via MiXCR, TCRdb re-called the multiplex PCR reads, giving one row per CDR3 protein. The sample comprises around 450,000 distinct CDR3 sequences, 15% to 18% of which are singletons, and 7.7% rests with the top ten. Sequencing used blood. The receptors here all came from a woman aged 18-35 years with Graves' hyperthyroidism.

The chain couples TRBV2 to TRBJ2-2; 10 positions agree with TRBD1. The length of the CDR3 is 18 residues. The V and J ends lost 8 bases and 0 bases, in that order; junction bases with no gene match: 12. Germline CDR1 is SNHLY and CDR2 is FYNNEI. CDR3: CASGRTGGFLSNTGELFF. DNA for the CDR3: TGTGCCAGCGGGAGGACAGGGGGATTTTTGTCGAACACCGGGGAGCTGTTTTTT.

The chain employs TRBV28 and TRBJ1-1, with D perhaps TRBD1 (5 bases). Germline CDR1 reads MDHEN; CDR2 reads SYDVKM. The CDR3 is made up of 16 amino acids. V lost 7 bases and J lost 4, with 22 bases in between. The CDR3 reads CASTSNGAQVGTEAFF. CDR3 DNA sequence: TGTGCCAGCACCTCAAACGGGGCGCAGGTAGGCACTGAAGCTTTCTTT.

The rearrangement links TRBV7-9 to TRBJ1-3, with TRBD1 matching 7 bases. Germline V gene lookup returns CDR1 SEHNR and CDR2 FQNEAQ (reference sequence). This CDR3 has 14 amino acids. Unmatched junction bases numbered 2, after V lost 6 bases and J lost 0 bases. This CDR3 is CASRGQFSGNTIYF. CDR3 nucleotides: TGTGCCAGCAGGGGACAGTTCTCTGGAAACACCATATATTTT.

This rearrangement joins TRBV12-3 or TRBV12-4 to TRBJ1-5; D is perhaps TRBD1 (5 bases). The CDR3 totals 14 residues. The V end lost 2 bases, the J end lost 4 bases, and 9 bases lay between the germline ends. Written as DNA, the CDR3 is TGTGCCAGCAGTTTACTAGGGGCAAATCAGCCCCAGCATTTT. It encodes CASSLLGANQPQHF.

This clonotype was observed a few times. As DNA, the CDR3 is TGTGCCAGCAGCCTAGAGGGATCCAGGGCCCCCTCGGGGGCTTTCTTT. Its protein product is CASSLEGSRAPSGAFF. J is TRBJ1-1 and V is TRBV5-8; a possible D gene is TRBD1 (5 bases). The V end was cut by 4 bases, the J end by 11 bases, with 27 bases between. Germline CDR1 SGHTS, CDR2 YDEGEE. The CDR3 consists of 16 residues.

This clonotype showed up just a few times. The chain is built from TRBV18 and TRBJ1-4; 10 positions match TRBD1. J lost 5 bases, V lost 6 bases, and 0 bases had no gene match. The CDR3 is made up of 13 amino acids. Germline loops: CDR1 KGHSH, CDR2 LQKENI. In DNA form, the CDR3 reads TGTGCCAGCTCGGGACAGGGGAATGAAAAACTGTTTTTT. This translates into CASSGQGNEKLFF.

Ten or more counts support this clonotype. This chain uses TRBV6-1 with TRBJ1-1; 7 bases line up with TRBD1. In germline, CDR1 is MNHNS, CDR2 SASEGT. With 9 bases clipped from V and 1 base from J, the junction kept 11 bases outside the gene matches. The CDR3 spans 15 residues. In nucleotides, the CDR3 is TGTGCCAGTGTCCAAGGCCGGACAGGGAACACTGAAGCTTTCTTT. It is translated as CASVQGRTGNTEAFF.

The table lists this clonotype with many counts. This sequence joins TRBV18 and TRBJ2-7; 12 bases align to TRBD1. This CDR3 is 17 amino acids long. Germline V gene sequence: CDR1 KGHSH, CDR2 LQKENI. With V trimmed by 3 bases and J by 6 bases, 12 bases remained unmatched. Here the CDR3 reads CASSPKLPGQGAGEQYF. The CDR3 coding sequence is TGTGCCAGCTCACCCAAACTTCCGGGACAGGGGGCGGGCGAGCAGTACTTC.

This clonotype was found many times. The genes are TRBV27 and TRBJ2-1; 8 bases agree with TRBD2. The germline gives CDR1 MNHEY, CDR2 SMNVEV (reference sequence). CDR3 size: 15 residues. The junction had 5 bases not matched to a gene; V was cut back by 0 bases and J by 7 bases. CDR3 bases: TGTGCCAGCAGTTTATCCCCGGGAGGGTTTAATGAGCAGTTCTTC. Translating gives CASSLSPGGFNEQFF.

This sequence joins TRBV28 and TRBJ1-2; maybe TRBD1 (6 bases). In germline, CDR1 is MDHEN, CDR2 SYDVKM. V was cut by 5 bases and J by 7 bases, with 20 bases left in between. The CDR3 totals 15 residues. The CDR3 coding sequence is TGTGCCAGCAGTGAACCCCAGGGGAGGGGCCTTGGCTACACCTTC. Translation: CASSEPQGRGLGYTF.

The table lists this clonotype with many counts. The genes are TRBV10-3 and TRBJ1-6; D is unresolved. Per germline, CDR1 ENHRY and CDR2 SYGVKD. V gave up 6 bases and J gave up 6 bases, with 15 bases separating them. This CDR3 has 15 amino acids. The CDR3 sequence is CAISSRERPNSPLHF. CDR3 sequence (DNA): TGTGCCATCAGCAGCAGAGAAAGGCCTAATTCACCCCTCCACTTT.

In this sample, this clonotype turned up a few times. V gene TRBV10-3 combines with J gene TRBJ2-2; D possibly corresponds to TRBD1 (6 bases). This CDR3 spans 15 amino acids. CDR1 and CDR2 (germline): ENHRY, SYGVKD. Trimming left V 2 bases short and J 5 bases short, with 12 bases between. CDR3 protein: CAISERGNLTGELFF. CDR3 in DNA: TGTGCCATCAGTGAGAGGGGGAATTTAACCGGGGAGCTGTTTTTT.

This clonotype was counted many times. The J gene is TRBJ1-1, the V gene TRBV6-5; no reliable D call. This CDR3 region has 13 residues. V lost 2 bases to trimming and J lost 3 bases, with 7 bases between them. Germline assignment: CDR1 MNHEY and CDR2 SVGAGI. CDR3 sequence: CASSYQKDTEAFF. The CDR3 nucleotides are TGTGCCAGCAGTTACCAGAAGGACACTGAAGCTTTCTTT.

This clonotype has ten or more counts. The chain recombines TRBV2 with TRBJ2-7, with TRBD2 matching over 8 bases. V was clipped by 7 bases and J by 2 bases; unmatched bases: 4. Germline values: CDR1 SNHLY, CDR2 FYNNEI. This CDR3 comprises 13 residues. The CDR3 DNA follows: TGTGCCAGCAAAGGGGGACTAGCCTACGAGCAGTACTTC. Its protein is CASKGGLAYEQYF.

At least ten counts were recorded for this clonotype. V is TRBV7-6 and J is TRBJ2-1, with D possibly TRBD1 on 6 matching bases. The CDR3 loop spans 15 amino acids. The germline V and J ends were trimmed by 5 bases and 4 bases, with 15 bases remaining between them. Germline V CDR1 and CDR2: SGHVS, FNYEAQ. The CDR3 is CASSRAGTPYNEQFF. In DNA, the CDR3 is TGTGCCAGCAGCCGAGCCGGGACACCATACAATGAGCAGTTCTTC.

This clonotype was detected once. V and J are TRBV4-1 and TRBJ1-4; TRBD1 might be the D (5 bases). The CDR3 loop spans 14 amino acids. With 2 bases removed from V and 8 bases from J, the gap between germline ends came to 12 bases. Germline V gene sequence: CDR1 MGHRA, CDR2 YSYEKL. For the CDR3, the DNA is TGCGCCAGCAGCCAACTGCAGGGAAGGGAAAAACTGTTTTTT. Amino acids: CASSQLQGREKLFF.

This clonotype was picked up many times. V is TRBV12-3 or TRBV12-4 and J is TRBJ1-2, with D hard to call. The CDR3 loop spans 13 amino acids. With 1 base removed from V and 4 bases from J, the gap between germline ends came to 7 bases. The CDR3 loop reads CASSLDSLYGYTF. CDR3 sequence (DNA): TGTGCCAGCAGTTTAGACAGCCTCTATGGCTACACCTTC.

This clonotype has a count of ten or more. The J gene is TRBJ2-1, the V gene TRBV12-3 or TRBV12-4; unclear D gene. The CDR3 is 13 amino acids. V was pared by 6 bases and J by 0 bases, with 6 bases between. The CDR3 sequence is CASRQFSYNEQFF. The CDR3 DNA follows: TGTGCCAGCAGACAGTTCTCCTACAATGAGCAGTTCTTC.

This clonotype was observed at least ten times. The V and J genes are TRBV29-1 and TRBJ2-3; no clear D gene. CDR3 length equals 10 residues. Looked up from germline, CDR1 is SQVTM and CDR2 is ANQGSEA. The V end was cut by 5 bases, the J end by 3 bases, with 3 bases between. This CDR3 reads CSVWTDTQYF. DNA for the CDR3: TGCAGCGTTTGGACAGATACGCAGTATTTT.

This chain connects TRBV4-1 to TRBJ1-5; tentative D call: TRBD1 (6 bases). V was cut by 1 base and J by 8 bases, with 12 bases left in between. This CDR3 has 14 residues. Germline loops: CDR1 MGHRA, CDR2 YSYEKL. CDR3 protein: CASSQGGGGEPQHF. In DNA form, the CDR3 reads TGCGCCAGCAGCCAAGGAGGGGGGGGGGAGCCCCAGCATTTT.

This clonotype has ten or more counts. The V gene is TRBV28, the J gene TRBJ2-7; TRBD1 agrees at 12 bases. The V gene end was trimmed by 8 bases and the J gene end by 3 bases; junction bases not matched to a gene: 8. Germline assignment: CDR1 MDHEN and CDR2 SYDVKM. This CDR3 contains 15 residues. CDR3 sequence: CASRPGTGGYYEQYF. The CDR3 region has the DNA TGTGCCAGCCGGCCTGGGACAGGGGGCTACTACGAGCAGTACTTC.

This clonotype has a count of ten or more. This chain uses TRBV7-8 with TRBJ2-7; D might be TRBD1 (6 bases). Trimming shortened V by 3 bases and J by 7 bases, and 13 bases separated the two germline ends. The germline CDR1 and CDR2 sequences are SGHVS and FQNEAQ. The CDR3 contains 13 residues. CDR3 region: CASSFDRQSEQYF. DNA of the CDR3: TGTGCCAGCAGCTTCGACAGGCAGAGTGAGCAGTACTTC.

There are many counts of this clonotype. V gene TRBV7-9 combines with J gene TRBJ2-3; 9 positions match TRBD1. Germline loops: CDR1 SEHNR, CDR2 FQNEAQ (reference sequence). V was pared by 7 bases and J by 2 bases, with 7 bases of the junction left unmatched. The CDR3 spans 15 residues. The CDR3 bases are TGTGCCAGCATCGCCGGGACAGGGATCACAGATACGCAGTATTTT. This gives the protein CASIAGTGITDTQYF. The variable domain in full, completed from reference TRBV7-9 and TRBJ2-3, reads DTGVSQNPRHKITKRGQNVTFRCDPISEHNRLYWYRQTLGQGPEFLTYFQNEAQLEKSRLLSDRFSAERPKGSFSTLEIQRTEQGDSAMYLCASIAGTGITDTQYFGPGTRLTVL.

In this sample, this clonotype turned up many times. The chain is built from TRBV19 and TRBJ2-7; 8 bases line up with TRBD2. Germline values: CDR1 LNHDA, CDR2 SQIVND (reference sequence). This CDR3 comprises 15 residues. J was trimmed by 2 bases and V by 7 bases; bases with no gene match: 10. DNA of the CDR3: TGTGCCAGTAACAGCCGGCCGGGAGGGACCTACGAGCAGTACTTC. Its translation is CASNSRPGGTYEQYF.

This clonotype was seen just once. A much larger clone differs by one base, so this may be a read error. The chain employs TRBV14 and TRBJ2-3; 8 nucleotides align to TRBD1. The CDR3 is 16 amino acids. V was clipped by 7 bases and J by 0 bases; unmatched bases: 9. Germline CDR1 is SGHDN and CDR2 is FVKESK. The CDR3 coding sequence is TGTGCCAGCATCCCCGGACAGGGCCCTAGCACAGATACGCAGTATTTT. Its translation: CASIPGQGPSTDTQYF.

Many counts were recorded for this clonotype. CDR3 region: CASSGDSGNTIYF. The CDR3, as DNA: TGCGCCAGCAGTGGGGACAGCGGAAACACCATATATTTT. The chain uses TRBV10-1 and TRBJ1-3, with 7 bases identical to TRBD1. This CDR3 has 13 amino acids. The J segment lost 4 bases and the V segment lost 4 bases, leaving 1 base of the junction unmatched. Germline V gives CDR1 WNHNN, CDR2 SYGVQD (reference sequence).

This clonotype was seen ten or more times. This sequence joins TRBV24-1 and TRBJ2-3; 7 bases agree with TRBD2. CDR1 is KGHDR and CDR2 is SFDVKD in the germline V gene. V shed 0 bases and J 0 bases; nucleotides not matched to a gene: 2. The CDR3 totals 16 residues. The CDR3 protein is CATSDLNGRSTDTQYF. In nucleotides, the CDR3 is TGTGCCACCAGTGATTTGAACGGGAGGAGCACAGATACGCAGTATTTT.